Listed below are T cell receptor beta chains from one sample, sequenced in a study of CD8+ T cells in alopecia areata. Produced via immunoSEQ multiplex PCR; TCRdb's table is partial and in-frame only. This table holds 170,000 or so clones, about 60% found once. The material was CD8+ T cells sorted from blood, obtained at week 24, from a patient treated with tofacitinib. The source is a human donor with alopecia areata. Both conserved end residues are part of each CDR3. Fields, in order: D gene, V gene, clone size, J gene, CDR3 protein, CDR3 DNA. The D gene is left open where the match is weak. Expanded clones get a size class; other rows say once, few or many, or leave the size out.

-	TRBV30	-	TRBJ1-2	CAWSQHPGGRNSNYGYTF	TGTGCCTGGAGTCAACACCCTGGGGGACGGAATTCTAACTATGGCTACACCTTC
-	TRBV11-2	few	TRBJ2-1	CASSDETGYNEQFF	TGTGCCAGCAGCGACGAAACAGGTTACAATGAGCAGTTCTTC
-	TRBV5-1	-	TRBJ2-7	CASSLKTASHFEQYF	TGCGCCAGCAGCTTGAAAACCGCCTCTCACTTCGAGCAGTACTTC
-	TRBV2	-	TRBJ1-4	CASGGTLGGEKLFF	TGTGCCAGCGGGGGGACCCTCGGAGGGGAAAAACTGTTTTTT
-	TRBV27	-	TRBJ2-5	CASSYGGEETQYF	TGTGCCAGCAGTTATGGGGGAGAAGAGACCCAGTACTTC
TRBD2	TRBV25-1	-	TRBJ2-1	CASRGSSYNEQFF	TGTGCCAGCCGCGGGAGCTCCTACAATGAGCAGTTCTTC
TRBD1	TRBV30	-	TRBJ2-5	CAWNRGETQYF	TGTGCCTGGAACAGGGGAGAGACCCAGTACTTC
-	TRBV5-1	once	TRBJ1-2	CASRLGGFYGYTF	TGCGCCAGCAGGCTGGGGGGCTTCTATGGCTACACCTTC
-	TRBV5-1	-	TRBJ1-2	CASSPGTGIYGYTF	TGCGCCAGCAGCCCCGGAACAGGGATCTATGGCTACACCTTC
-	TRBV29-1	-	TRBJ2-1	CSVRTWTVFF	TGCAGCGTCCGGACTTGGACCGTTTTCTTC
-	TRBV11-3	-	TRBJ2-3	CASSLWGASGDTQYF	TGTGCCAGCAGCTTGTGGGGGGCCAGTGGAGATACGCAGTATTTT
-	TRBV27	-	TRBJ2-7	CASSLGQSYEQYF	TGTGCCAGCAGTTTAGGACAGTCCTACGAGCAGTACTTC
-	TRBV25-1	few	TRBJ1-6	CASSDWMVNSPLHF	TGTGCCAGCAGTGATTGGATGGTTAATTCACCCCTCCACTTT
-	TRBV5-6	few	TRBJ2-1	CASSLGENEQFF	TGTGCCAGCAGCTTGGGGGAAAATGAGCAGTTCTTC
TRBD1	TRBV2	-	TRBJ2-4	CASSSGQGTKNIQYF	TGTGCCAGCAGTTCGGGACAGGGAACCAAAAACATTCAGTACTTC
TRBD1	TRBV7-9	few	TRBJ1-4	CASSHRQGANEKLFF	TGTGCCAGCAGCCACCGGCAGGGGGCAAATGAAAAACTGTTTTTT
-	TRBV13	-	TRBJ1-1	CASSRTTEAFF	TGTGCCAGCAGCCGTACGACTGAAGCTTTCTTT
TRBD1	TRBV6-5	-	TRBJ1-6	CASRKGGHNSPLHF	TGTGCCAGCAGGAAAGGGGGCCATAATTCACCCCTCCACTTT
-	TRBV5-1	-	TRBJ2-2	CASSLETRLQGGTGELFF	TGCGCCAGCAGCTTGGAGACGAGACTACAAGGGGGCACCGGGGAGCTGTTTTTT
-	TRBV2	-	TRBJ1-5	CASSGPGGLSNQPQHF	TGTGCCAGCAGTGGTCCAGGAGGGCTCAGCAATCAGCCCCAGCATTTT
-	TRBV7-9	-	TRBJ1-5	CASSLGGTTGEPQHF	TGTGCCAGCAGCTTAGGGGGGACGACGGGTGAGCCCCAGCATTTT
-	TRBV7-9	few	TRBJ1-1	CASSPDGGWPFF	TGTGCCAGCAGCCCGGATGGAGGGTGGCCTTTCTTT